Below, 12 T cell receptor beta chains from the same sample are listed, as sequenced in a study of OX40 agonist ivuxolimab in advanced cancers. Sequenced by immunoSEQ multiplex PCR; TCRdb stores in-frame clones only, minus some. The sample has tens of thousands of clones, 80% seen once. The sample was CD4+ or CD8+ T cells sorted from blood, taken in a trial of the OX40 agonist ivuxolimab. These TCRs come from an adult with an advanced solid tumor such as melanoma, head and neck, liver or kidney cancer.

The V and J genes are TRBV21-1 and TRBJ2-1. TRBV21-1 represents a pseudogene. The CDR3 is made up of 13 amino acids. As DNA, the CDR3 is TGTGCCAGCAGCTACAAGAATGGGAATGAGCAGTTCTTC. It is translated as CASSYKNGNEQFF.

The rearrangement links TRBV5-6 to TRBJ2-1; 8 bases align to TRBD1. Germline CDR1 SGHDT, CDR2 YYEEEE. The CDR3 extends over 15 amino acids. Losses at the gene ends were 2 bases for V and 6 bases for J; bases not matched to a gene: 7. The DNA of the CDR3 is TGTGCCAGCAGCTTTAATAGGGACAGGATCAATGAGCAGTTCTTC. This encodes CASSFNRDRINEQFF.

The gene calls are TRBV30 and TRBJ2-6; the D is unclear. The germline CDR1 and CDR2 sequences are GTSNPN and SVGIG (reference sequence). V shed 2 bases and J shed 4 bases, with 9 bases lying between them. CDR3 size: 14 residues. In DNA form, the CDR3 reads TGTGCCTGGAGTTACTTTACGGGGGCCAACGTCCTGACTTTC. Translation gives CAWSYFTGANVLTF.

This clone has just one count. V and J are TRBV9 and TRBJ1-1, with a possible D match to TRBD1 (5 bases). Between the trimmed V and J ends, which lost 0 bases and 6 bases, there was a span of 9 bases. The CDR3 extends over 13 amino acids. Germline V gene lookup returns CDR1 SGDLS and CDR2 YYNGEE. CDR3 protein: CASSVGGVAEAFF. In DNA, the CDR3 is TGTGCCAGCAGCGTAGGGGGGGTTGCTGAAGCTTTCTTT.

The rearrangement joins TRBV19 to TRBJ1-1, with 8 bases fitting TRBD1. Germline CDR1 LNHDA, CDR2 SQIVND (reference sequence). The CDR3 extends over 16 amino acids. V shed 3 bases, J shed 7 bases, and the junction held 13 bases outside the gene matches. CDR3 nucleotide sequence: TGTGCCAGTAGTATTCTTGGTCAGGGGGCGACCGTTGAAGCTTTCTTT. Its translation: CASSILGQGATVEAFF.

J is TRBJ2-3 and V is TRBV9; TRBD2 might be the D (6 bases). Trimming took off 2 bases at V and 5 bases at J, with 12 bases between the two ends. The CDR3 length is 14 residues. Looked up from germline, CDR1 is SGDLS and CDR2 is YYNGEE. CDR3 in amino acids: CASSVDSRGDTQYF. The CDR3 nucleotides are TGTGCCAGCAGCGTGGACTCGCGGGGAGATACGCAGTATTTT.

The chain couples TRBV14 to TRBJ2-5, with 9 positions matching TRBD1. This CDR3 is 15 amino acids long. Germline trimming cut 4 bases from V and 4 bases from J; bases unmatched to any gene: 7. CDR1 is SGHDN, CDR2 FVKESK, per germline. CDR3 in DNA: TGTGCCAGCAGCCGACGGACAGGGGACGCAGAGACCCAGTACTTC. The encoded protein is CASSRRTGDAETQYF. The variable domain in full, with the rest retrieved from reference TRBV14 and TRBJ2-5, is EAGVTQFPSHSVIEKGQTVTLRCDPISGHDNLYWYRRVMGKEIKFLLHFVKESKQDESGMPNNRFLAERTGGTYSTLKVQPAELEDSGVYFCASSRRTGDAETQYFGPGTRLLVL.

This clone was seen a single time. The rearrangement joins TRBV25-1 to TRBJ2-2; D gene ambiguous. Germline CDR1 reads MGHDK; CDR2 reads SYGVNS. V lost 0 bases and J lost 1, with 6 bases in between. The CDR3 is 15 amino acids. DNA for the CDR3: TGTGCCAGCAGTGAATATGGTCAGAACACCGGGGAGCTGTTTTTT. Its protein is CASSEYGQNTGELFF.

This clone came up a few times. The gene calls are TRBV10-3 and TRBJ2-5; TRBD2 might be the D (5 bases). CDR3 length equals 13 residues. CDR1 is ENHRY, CDR2 SYGVKD, per germline. Trimming cost V 10 bases and J 5 bases, with 17 bases left between them. The DNA for the CDR3 is TGTGCCACCAAAACGGGATTGCTTGAGACCCAGTACTTC. Its protein product is CATKTGLLETQYF.

The chain couples TRBV11-2 to TRBJ1-1, with D tentatively TRBD1 (5 bases). This CDR3 has 18 amino acids. Trimming stripped 2 bases from V and 4 bases from J, with 23 bases between. CDR1 is SGHAT and CDR2 is FQNNGV in the germline V gene. CDR3 coding DNA: TGTGCCAGCAGCTTAAGTTTGGGACGGAGGGTAATGAGCACTGAAGCTTTCTTT. It encodes CASSLSLGRRVMSTEAFF.

This clone has just a few counts. The chain couples TRBV19 to TRBJ2-1; 11 bases match TRBD1. V trimming: 6 bases; J trimming: 1 base; junction bases outside the gene matches: 8. From germline, CDR1 is LNHDA and CDR2 SQIVND (reference sequence). The CDR3 is 17 amino acids. CDR3 coding DNA: TGTGCCAGTAGACCCGGGACAGGGGGGAGGTCCTACAATGAGCAGTTCTTC. Its protein product is CASRPGTGGRSYNEQFF. Combining the CDR3 with reference TRBV19 and TRBJ2-1 gives the whole variable domain DGGITQSPKYLFRKEGQNVTLSCEQNLNHDAMYWYRQDPGQGLRLIYYSQIVNDFQKGDIAEGYSVSREKKESFPLTVTSAQKNPTAFYLCASRPGTGGRSYNEQFFGPGTRLTVL.

J is TRBJ1-5 and V is TRBV19; D gene ambiguous. Trimming shortened V by 7 bases and J by 3 bases, and 13 bases separated the two germline ends. This CDR3 comprises 14 residues. Germline CDR1 reads LNHDA; CDR2 reads SQIVND (reference sequence). CDR3 bases: TGTGCCAGTACTAGTCCAGGCCTCAATCAGCCCCAGCATTTT. Amino acid sequence: CASTSPGLNQPQHF.